The rows below give T cell receptor beta chains drawn from one sample of a study of T cell responses to AZD1222 COVID-19 vaccine. Libraries were prepared by immunoSEQ multiplex PCR; TCRdb keeps only in-frame clonotypes and omits some of them. Counted here are about 200,000 clones, around 90% occurring once; the ten biggest clones make up roughly 8%. The source material was peripheral blood, sampled on day 0 of AZD1222 vaccination. The source is an adult in good health. Each CDR3 is given with its conserved first and last residue. A D gene is named only where the DNA matches it firmly. A row's size may be missing; if present it is once, few, many or a size class.

j_call: TRBJ2-5
v_call: TRBV14
d_call: .
clone_size: .
cdr3_nt: TGTGCCAGCAGCCAAGGAGGGTTAGGGCAAGAGACCCAGTACTTC
cdr3_aa: CASSQGGLGQETQYF

j_call: TRBJ1-2
v_call: TRBV28
d_call: .
clone_size: .
cdr3_nt: TGTGCCAGCAGTTTAAGGGGCTATGGCTACACCTTC
cdr3_aa: CASSLRGYGYTF

j_call: TRBJ2-3
v_call: TRBV24-1
d_call: TRBD2
clone_size: .
cdr3_nt: TGTGCCACCAGTGATGGGGGGACTAGCGGGGGAGTAACAGATACGCAGTATTTT
cdr3_aa: CATSDGGTSGGVTDTQYF

j_call: TRBJ1-2
v_call: TRBV15
d_call: TRBD1
clone_size: .
cdr3_nt: TGTGCCACCAGCAGAGATGGTCCCGGGACAGGGGGCTATGGCTACACCTTC
cdr3_aa: CATSRDGPGTGGYGYTF

j_call: TRBJ1-1
v_call: TRBV7-2
d_call: .
clone_size: .
cdr3_nt: TGTGCCAGCAGCTTAAACCAGGGCACTGAAGCTTTCTTT
cdr3_aa: CASSLNQGTEAFF

j_call: TRBJ1-6
v_call: TRBV7-8
d_call: TRBD1
clone_size: .
cdr3_nt: TGTGCCAGCAGCTTGCGACAGGGGCAGGGGTCACCCCTCCACTTT
cdr3_aa: CASSLRQGQGSPLHF

j_call: TRBJ2-5
v_call: TRBV5-1
d_call: TRBD1
clone_size: .
cdr3_nt: TGCGCCAGCAGCTTGGAAACCGGGACAGGGTTGGAGACCCAGTACTTC
cdr3_aa: CASSLETGTGLETQYF

j_call: TRBJ1-3
v_call: TRBV7-2
d_call: .
clone_size: .
cdr3_nt: TGTGCCAGCAGCTTAGGCGGGGGCTCTGGAAACACCATATATTTT
cdr3_aa: CASSLGGGSGNTIYF

j_call: TRBJ2-1
v_call: TRBV7-2
d_call: .
clone_size: .
cdr3_nt: TGTGCCAGCAGCTTTTCCTTGCAGAGCTCCTACAATGAGCAGTTCTTC
cdr3_aa: CASSFSLQSSYNEQFF

j_call: TRBJ2-7
v_call: TRBV28
d_call: .
clone_size: .
cdr3_nt: TGTGCCAGCAGTGGGAGAAGGGGCTCCTACGAGCAGTACTTC
cdr3_aa: CASSGRRGSYEQYF

j_call: TRBJ1-4
v_call: TRBV7-9
d_call: .
clone_size: .
cdr3_nt: TGTGCCAGCAGCGAATCCGAAGCAACTAATGAAAAACTGTTTTTT
cdr3_aa: CASSESEATNEKLFF

j_call: TRBJ1-1
v_call: TRBV5-1
d_call: .
clone_size: .
cdr3_nt: TGCGCCAGCAGCTTGGCAGGGAGGATAGCTTTCTTT
cdr3_aa: CASSLAGRIAFF

j_call: TRBJ1-5
v_call: TRBV20-1
d_call: .
clone_size: .
cdr3_nt: TGCAGTGCTAGTGGCAGGGGCAATCAGCCCCAGCATTTT
cdr3_aa: CSASGRGNQPQHF

j_call: TRBJ1-6
v_call: TRBV13
d_call: TRBD1
clone_size: .
cdr3_nt: TGTGCCAGCAGCTTGGGACAGGGCACTTCACCCCTCCACTTT
cdr3_aa: CASSLGQGTSPLHF

j_call: TRBJ1-2
v_call: TRBV6-5
d_call: .
clone_size: .
cdr3_nt: TGTGCCAGCAACGGGGTAAGGGACCTGGGCTACACCTTC
cdr3_aa: CASNGVRDLGYTF

j_call: TRBJ2-1
v_call: TRBV5-1
d_call: TRBD2
clone_size: few
cdr3_nt: TGCGCCAGCGGAAGGACTAGCGGGGGTATTAGTGAGCAGTTCTTC
cdr3_aa: CASGRTSGGISEQFF

j_call: TRBJ1-3
v_call: TRBV7-2
d_call: TRBD1
clone_size: .
cdr3_nt: TGTGCCAGCAGCGGACGGACAGGGGATTCGCACACCATATATTTT
cdr3_aa: CASSGRTGDSHTIYF

j_call: TRBJ1-4
v_call: TRBV4-3
d_call: TRBD1
clone_size: .
cdr3_nt: TGCGCCAGCAGCCAAGATCGCAGGGGGGCGCTCGGTGAAAAACTGTTTTTT
cdr3_aa: CASSQDRRGALGEKLFF

j_call: TRBJ2-7
v_call: TRBV2
d_call: .
clone_size: once
cdr3_nt: TGTGCCAGCAGTGAATTGCAGGGAAGGTTGAACTACGAGCAGTACTTC
cdr3_aa: CASSELQGRLNYEQYF

j_call: TRBJ2-3
v_call: TRBV11-2
d_call: .
clone_size: once
cdr3_nt: TGTGCCAGCCGGGCGGTAGGGTCGGGGGCTGGAGATACGCAGTATTTT
cdr3_aa: CASRAVGSGAGDTQYF

j_call: TRBJ1-1
v_call: TRBV20-1
d_call: .
clone_size: once
cdr3_nt: TGCAGTGCTAGGCAGAACACTGAAGCTTTCTTT
cdr3_aa: CSARQNTEAFF

j_call: TRBJ1-2
v_call: TRBV18
d_call: .
clone_size: .
cdr3_nt: TGTGCCAGCTCACCGGATAATCGCGGGAGTGGCTACACCTTC
cdr3_aa: CASSPDNRGSGYTF

j_call: TRBJ2-5
v_call: TRBV7-2
d_call: .
clone_size: .
cdr3_nt: TGTGCCAGCAGCTTAGCAGGGCAGCCAAGGACCCAGTACTTC
cdr3_aa: CASSLAGQPRTQYF

j_call: TRBJ1-1
v_call: TRBV14
d_call: .
clone_size: .
cdr3_nt: TGTGCCAGCAGCCCTGTGGGGGGGCATGGTACTGAAGCTTTCTTT
cdr3_aa: CASSPVGGHGTEAFF

j_call: TRBJ1-2
v_call: TRBV29-1
d_call: TRBD1
clone_size: .
cdr3_nt: TGCAGCGTAACAGGGGGAGGGGGCTATGGCTACACCTTC
cdr3_aa: CSVTGGGGYGYTF